This is a list of T cell receptor beta chains from one sample in a study of PD-1 blockade in classical Hodgkin lymphoma. TCRdb's copy holds only in-frame clones and misses some; the assay was immunoSEQ multiplex PCR. The data contain some 96,000 clones, more than 80% of them seen just once; the ten biggest clones take up around 15%. The source material was peripheral blood mononuclear cells (PBMCs), sampled before the second cycle of nivolumab. The receptors derive from a human donor with classical Hodgkin lymphoma. The CDR3 runs from the conserved cysteine through the conserved F or W. Fields, in order: J gene, V gene, D gene, clone size, CDR3 protein, CDR3 DNA. D genes are given only for firm matches. Some rows mark clone size as missing; the rest say once, few, many or name a class of expanded clone.

TRBJ2-7,TRBV11-3,.,once,CASSLGRNSYEQYF,TGTGCCAGCAGCTTAGGAAGGAACTCCTACGAGCAGTACTTC
TRBJ1-5,TRBV5-6,.,.,CASSPTGRQPQHF,TGTGCCAGCAGCCCCACAGGGCGTCAGCCCCAGCATTTT
TRBJ2-1,TRBV11-2,.,.,CASSSAEGPYNEQFF,TGTGCCAGCAGCTCTGCGGAGGGCCCCTACAATGAGCAGTTCTTC
TRBJ2-7,TRBV19,.,.,CASSTGRGIYEQYF,TGTGCCAGTAGTACCGGACGCGGGATCTACGAGCAGTACTTC
TRBJ2-7,TRBV5-6,TRBD1,.,CASSSQGPLSGEQYF,TGTGCCAGCAGCTCACAGGGGCCGCTATCGGGCGAGCAGTACTTC
TRBJ2-5,TRBV19,.,.,CASSRDQETQYF,TGTGCCAGTAGTCGGGATCAAGAGACCCAGTACTTC
TRBJ1-2,TRBV7-8,.,.,CASSPIPGRIGQDYGYTF,TGTGCCAGCAGCCCCATCCCGGGCCGGATAGGCCAGGACTATGGCTACACCTTC
TRBJ2-1,TRBV11-2,TRBD2,.,CASSLSGSRVRNEQFF,TGTGCCAGCAGCCTTAGCGGGAGTCGGGTTCGCAATGAGCAGTTCTTC
TRBJ2-1,TRBV28,TRBD2,.,CASRTGGSSYNEQFF,TGTGCCAGCAGAACGGGCGGGAGTTCCTACAATGAGCAGTTCTTC
TRBJ2-7,TRBV30,TRBD2,few,CAWVSGWSSYEQYF,TGTGCCTGGGTTAGCGGGTGGAGCTCCTACGAGCAGTACTTC
TRBJ2-5,TRBV19,.,.,CASSKQRETQYF,TGTGCCAGTAGTAAGCAGCGGGAGACCCAGTACTTC
TRBJ2-2,TRBV19,.,.,CASIPEFGTGELFF,TGTGCCAGTATCCCCGAGTTCGGAACCGGGGAGCTGTTTTTT
TRBJ1-3,TRBV6-5,TRBD1,few,CASRVTGLSNTIYF,TGTGCCAGCAGAGTGACAGGGCTGTCAAACACCATATATTTT
TRBJ1-2,TRBV2,.,.,CASTLDRSGYTF,TGTGCCAGCACTTTAGACAGGTCTGGCTACACCTTC
TRBJ2-7,TRBV10-3,TRBD2,.,CAIRTGTSYEQYF,TGTGCCATCAGAACCGGGACTAGCTACGAGCAGTACTTC
TRBJ2-3,TRBV5-1,.,.,CASSLVDVRVGDTQYF,TGCGCCAGCAGCTTGGTGGATGTGAGGGTTGGGGATACGCAGTATTTT
TRBJ2-2,TRBV11-1,TRBD2,once,CASSLAGGRNTGELFF,TGTGCCAGCTCCCTGGCGGGAGGGCGGAACACCGGGGAGCTGTTTTTT
TRBJ2-1,TRBV4-1,TRBD2,few,CASSQGSGRGPNEQFF,TGCGCCAGCAGCCAAGGAAGCGGGAGGGGTCCCAATGAGCAGTTCTTC
TRBJ2-5,TRBV6-5,TRBD1,.,CASSWGQGFPETQYF,TGTGCCAGCAGCTGGGGACAGGGGTTTCCAGAGACCCAGTACTTC
TRBJ1-2,TRBV7-2,.,.,CASSGREILNYGYTF,TGTGCCAGCAGCGGACGGGAAATCTTAAACTATGGCTACACCTTC
TRBJ2-7,TRBV5-1,TRBD2,.,CASSSGTSGSLSYEQYF,TGCGCCAGCAGCTCCGGGACTAGCGGGAGCCTCTCCTACGAGCAGTACTTC
TRBJ2-5,TRBV7-3,.,.,CASSTDRTETQYF,TGTGCCAGCAGCACCGACAGGACGGAGACCCAGTACTTC
TRBJ2-5,TRBV29-1,.,.,CSVADSRQETQYF,TGCAGCGTTGCGGACAGTCGACAAGAGACCCAGTACTTC
TRBJ2-7,TRBV5-4,.,.,CASSTLDLPPYEQYF,TGTGCCAGCAGCACCCTGGATCTTCCCCCCTACGAGCAGTACTTC
TRBJ2-1,TRBV9,.,.,CASSLRRRTDNEQFF,TGTGCCAGCAGCCTTCGACGGAGAACGGACAATGAGCAGTTCTTC
TRBJ1-1,TRBV29-1,.,.,CSVRGGGMNTEAFF,TGCAGCGTGAGGGGCGGGGGAATGAACACTGAAGCTTTCTTT
TRBJ2-3,TRBV2,TRBD2,.,CASSQTSGSTDTQYF,TGTGCCAGCAGCCAGACTAGCGGGAGCACAGATACGCAGTATTTT
TRBJ1-2,TRBV19,.,.,CASSTSGTGYGYTF,TGTGCCAGTAGTACCTCCGGGACGGGCTATGGCTACACCTTC
TRBJ1-3,TRBV4-3,.,.,CASSQDRGWAIYF,TGCGCCAGCAGCCAAGATAGGGGTTGGGCCATATATTTT
TRBJ2-5,TRBV5-6,TRBD2,.,CASSLVGRGETQYF,TGTGCCAGCAGCTTGGTCGGGAGGGGGGAGACCCAGTACTTC
TRBJ1-2,TRBV6-1,.,.,CASKDSNFNYGYTF,TGTGCCAGCAAGGACAGCAACTTTAACTATGGCTACACCTTC
TRBJ1-1,TRBV6-5,TRBD1,.,CASSLGTGDTEAFF,TGTGCCAGCAGTTTGGGGACAGGGGACACTGAAGCTTTCTTT
TRBJ2-5,TRBV5-1,.,.,CASSAVWEETQYF,TGCGCCAGCAGCGCCGTTTGGGAGGAGACCCAGTACTTC
TRBJ2-5,TRBV7-2,TRBD2,.,CASTPTSGAGGETQYF,TGTGCCAGCACCCCGACTAGCGGAGCCGGGGGAGAGACCCAGTACTTC
TRBJ1-2,TRBV11-2,.,few,CASSLDGNYGYTF,TGTGCCAGCAGCTTAGACGGAAATTATGGCTACACCTTC
TRBJ2-1,TRBV6-6,.,.,CASSHSPEQFF,TGTGCCAGCAGTCACTCCCCTGAGCAGTTCTTC
TRBJ2-3,TRBV18,TRBD2,.,CASSPLQGGVTDTQYF,TGTGCCAGCTCACCACTTCAGGGAGGGGTCACAGATACGCAGTATTTT
TRBJ2-1,TRBV29-1,TRBD2,.,CSVEGLAGYEQFF,TGCAGCGTTGAGGGGTTAGCGGGCTATGAGCAGTTCTTC
TRBJ2-2,TRBV4-1,.,few,CASSRDSNTGELFF,TGCGCCAGCAGTCGTGACAGTAACACCGGGGAGCTGTTTTTT
TRBJ2-1,TRBV27,TRBD2,.,CASRLISGSSSYNEQFF,TGTGCCAGCAGATTAATTAGCGGGTCCAGCTCCTACAATGAGCAGTTCTTC
TRBJ2-7,TRBV6-1,.,few,CASSKLPGSSYEQYF,TGTGCCAGCAGTAAACTCCCCGGCAGCTCCTACGAGCAGTACTTC
TRBJ1-1,TRBV21-1,.,.,CASKVLPNTEAFF,TGTGCCAGCAAAGTCTTACCGAACACTGAAGCTTTCTTT
TRBJ1-1,TRBV6-1,.,.,CASSDQRNTEAFF,TGTGCCAGCAGTGACCAGAGGAACACTGAAGCTTTCTTT
TRBJ2-1,TRBV6-1,.,.,CASIYDLYNEQFF,TGTGCCAGTATATACGACCTTTACAATGAGCAGTTCTTC
TRBJ1-5,TRBV6-5,.,once,CASRLGGWGNQPQHF,TGTGCCAGCAGACTCGGGGGATGGGGCAATCAGCCCCAGCATTTT